This is a list of T cell receptor beta chains from one sample in a study of prognosis after radiotherapy for stage I lung cancer. TCRdb re-called the multiplex PCR reads with MiXCR, one entry per CDR3 protein. The sample lists 17,000 or so distinct CDR3 sequences; over 40% were seen once. The sample in question was PBMCs, obtained before or after stereotactic body radiation therapy (not recorded which). Receptor source: a donor aged 50 or older with non-small cell lung cancer. Both conserved end residues are part of each CDR3. The order of the fields is J gene, clone size, D gene, V gene, CDR3 DNA, CDR3 protein. A D gene is named only where the DNA matches it firmly. Clone size, where shown, is once, few, many, or a class for clones that have expanded.

j_call: TRBJ1-6
clone_size: NA
d_call: NA
v_call: TRBV7-9
cdr3_nt: TGTGCCAGCAGCTTATTCAGGGTCAGGAGCTCCTATAATTCACCCCTCCACTTT
cdr3_aa: CASSLFRVRSSYNSPLHF

j_call: TRBJ2-1
clone_size: many
d_call: NA
v_call: TRBV7-7
cdr3_nt: TGTGCTAGCAGCCCGGTTGTGGGGCCCTACAATGAGCAGTTCTTC
cdr3_aa: CASSPVVGPYNEQFF

j_call: TRBJ1-2
clone_size: NA
d_call: NA
v_call: TRBV3-1
cdr3_nt: TGTGCCAGCAGCCGAGACAGCTATGGCTACACCTTC
cdr3_aa: CASSRDSYGYTF

j_call: TRBJ1-3
clone_size: many
d_call: NA
v_call: TRBV7-9
cdr3_nt: TGTGCCAGCAGCTTAAACACGGCTTCCTCTGGAAACACCATATATTTT
cdr3_aa: CASSLNTASSGNTIYF

j_call: TRBJ2-2
clone_size: once
d_call: TRBD2
v_call: TRBV12-3/TRBV12-4
cdr3_nt: TGTGCCAGCAGTTTTCGAGCGGGAGGGCTCACCGGGGAGCTGTTTTTT
cdr3_aa: CASSFRAGGLTGELFF

j_call: TRBJ2-7
clone_size: many
d_call: TRBD1
v_call: TRBV5-1
cdr3_nt: TGCGCCAGCAGCTCCGGGACAGAATCCTACGAGCAGTACTTC
cdr3_aa: CASSSGTESYEQYF

j_call: TRBJ1-4
clone_size: NA
d_call: NA
v_call: TRBV27
cdr3_nt: TGTGCCATCAGCCAATCGTTGGGCGAAAAACTTTTTTTT
cdr3_aa: CAISQSLGEKLFF

j_call: TRBJ2-3
clone_size: NA
d_call: TRBD2
v_call: TRBV7-3
cdr3_nt: TGTGCCAGCAGCTACGGACTAGCGGGAAACACAGATACGCAGTATTTT
cdr3_aa: CASSYGLAGNTDTQYF

j_call: TRBJ2-7
clone_size: medium-sized
d_call: NA
v_call: TRBV6-5
cdr3_nt: TGTGCCAGCAGTTACGGTAGTATGGTAAGCTACGAGCAGTACTTC
cdr3_aa: CASSYGSMVSYEQYF

j_call: TRBJ2-3
clone_size: many
d_call: NA
v_call: TRBV2
cdr3_nt: TGTGCCAGCAGTGCCGATACGCAGTATTTT
cdr3_aa: CASSADTQYF

j_call: TRBJ2-7
clone_size: many
d_call: NA
v_call: TRBV4-1
cdr3_nt: TGCGCCAGCAGCCAAGACACCCGAAACCCCTACGAGCAGTACTTC
cdr3_aa: CASSQDTRNPYEQYF

j_call: TRBJ2-7
clone_size: NA
d_call: TRBD2
v_call: TRBV6-2/TRBV6-3
cdr3_nt: TGTGCCAGCAGTTATCGTGGGACTAGCGGGAGTTACGAGCAGTACTTC
cdr3_aa: CASSYRGTSGSYEQYF

j_call: TRBJ2-7
clone_size: many
d_call: NA
v_call: TRBV10-3
cdr3_nt: TGTGCCACCATCAAAACGGGGAGCTATGAAGCCCCCGAGCAGTACTTC
cdr3_aa: CATIKTGSYEAPEQYF

j_call: TRBJ1-5
clone_size: NA
d_call: TRBD1
v_call: TRBV3-1
cdr3_nt: TGTGCCAGCAGCCGTGGGACAGATCACAATCAGCCCCAGCATTTT
cdr3_aa: CASSRGTDHNQPQHF

j_call: TRBJ2-1
clone_size: NA
d_call: NA
v_call: TRBV18
cdr3_nt: TGTGCCAGCTCACCAAGTCGCTCCTACAATGAGCAGTTCTTC
cdr3_aa: CASSPSRSYNEQFF

j_call: TRBJ2-3
clone_size: NA
d_call: TRBD2
v_call: TRBV19
cdr3_nt: TGTGCCAGAGCGACTAGCGGGGGCACTGGGATCACAGATACGCAGTATTTT
cdr3_aa: CARATSGGTGITDTQYF

j_call: TRBJ2-1
clone_size: medium-sized
d_call: NA
v_call: TRBV25-1
cdr3_nt: TGTGCCAGCAGTGACGAGGGGTGGAATGAGCAGTTCTTC
cdr3_aa: CASSDEGWNEQFF

j_call: TRBJ1-6
clone_size: NA
d_call: TRBD1
v_call: TRBV6-1
cdr3_nt: TGTGCCAGCAGCAGAGGCAGGGGGTATTCACCCCTCCACTTT
cdr3_aa: CASSRGRGYSPLHF

j_call: TRBJ2-3
clone_size: NA
d_call: NA
v_call: TRBV27
cdr3_nt: TGTGCCAGCAGCGTACTAGCTGGCACGCAGTATTTT
cdr3_aa: CASSVLAGTQYF

j_call: TRBJ1-4
clone_size: medium-sized
d_call: NA
v_call: TRBV9
cdr3_nt: TGTGCCAGCAGCGTGGACGGTACTAATGAAAAACTGTTTTTT
cdr3_aa: CASSVDGTNEKLFF

j_call: TRBJ1-1
clone_size: NA
d_call: NA
v_call: TRBV5-1
cdr3_nt: TGCGCCAGCAGCTCGGAACAATCGGTCCGGGCGTCCGAGCAGTACTTT
cdr3_aa: CASSSEQSVRASEQYF

j_call: TRBJ1-3
clone_size: many
d_call: NA
v_call: TRBV19
cdr3_nt: TGTGCCACCTCAGGATTTGGAGGAAACACCATATATTTT
cdr3_aa: CATSGFGGNTIYF

j_call: TRBJ2-5
clone_size: many
d_call: NA
v_call: TRBV7-2
cdr3_nt: TGTGCCAGCAGCTTCGACAGGGAGGGGACCCAGTACTTC
cdr3_aa: CASSFDREGTQYF

j_call: TRBJ1-4
clone_size: many
d_call: NA
v_call: TRBV6-1
cdr3_nt: TGTGTCAGCGGACTTTCCTTGGGTGAAAAACTGTTTTTT
cdr3_aa: CVSGLSLGEKLFF

j_call: TRBJ1-2
clone_size: medium-sized
d_call: NA
v_call: TRBV12-3/TRBV12-4
cdr3_nt: TGTGCCAGCAGTTTTGGGGGATTCTATGGCTACACCTTC
cdr3_aa: CASSFGGFYGYTF

j_call: TRBJ2-2
clone_size: NA
d_call: NA
v_call: TRBV5-4
cdr3_nt: TGTGCCAGCAGCTTGCTGCGGGGGAACACCGGGGAGCTGTTTTTT
cdr3_aa: CASSLLRGNTGELFF

j_call: TRBJ1-2
clone_size: NA
d_call: TRBD1
v_call: TRBV19
cdr3_nt: TGTGCCAGTGGGGACAGAAACTATGGCTACACCTTC
cdr3_aa: CASGDRNYGYTF

j_call: TRBJ2-7
clone_size: NA
d_call: NA
v_call: TRBV12-3/TRBV12-4
cdr3_nt: TGTGCCAGCAGTTTAGCTGTAGTCTATAAGGGCGAGCAGTACTTC
cdr3_aa: CASSLAVVYKGEQYF

j_call: TRBJ1-1
clone_size: many
d_call: NA
v_call: TRBV4-2
cdr3_nt: TGTGCCAGCAGCCGATACCAGGCAGCGGGGGCTGAAGCTTTCTTT
cdr3_aa: CASSRYQAAGAEAFF

j_call: TRBJ2-1
clone_size: many
d_call: NA
v_call: TRBV3-1
cdr3_nt: TGTGCCAGCAGCCAAGAAGAGGGTCAAGGCAAGTTCTTC
cdr3_aa: CASSQEEGQGKFF

j_call: TRBJ2-2
clone_size: NA
d_call: NA
v_call: TRBV4-3
cdr3_nt: TGCGCCAGCAGCCCGTCAGGGGGGAGGCACACCGGGGAGCTGTTTTTT
cdr3_aa: CASSPSGGRHTGELFF

j_call: TRBJ2-2
clone_size: many
d_call: TRBD1
v_call: TRBV7-9
cdr3_nt: TGTGCCAGCAGAATCACAGGGGACACCGGGGAGCTGTTTTTT
cdr3_aa: CASRITGDTGELFF

j_call: TRBJ2-1
clone_size: NA
d_call: NA
v_call: TRBV12-3/TRBV12-4
cdr3_nt: TGTACCAGCAGTTTATGCCTCAGGGATGAGCAGTTCTTC
cdr3_aa: CTSSLCLRDEQFF

j_call: TRBJ1-2
clone_size: NA
d_call: TRBD1
v_call: TRBV15
cdr3_nt: TGTGCCACCAGCAGATATCTAGGGGGCCCTGGCTACACCTTC
cdr3_aa: CATSRYLGGPGYTF

j_call: TRBJ2-7
clone_size: NA
d_call: TRBD2
v_call: TRBV6-2/TRBV6-3
cdr3_nt: TGTGCCAGCAGAGGAGACACTAGCGGGAGTATCTACTATCAGTACTTC
cdr3_aa: CASRGDTSGSIYYQYF

j_call: TRBJ1-2
clone_size: NA
d_call: NA
v_call: TRBV6-1
cdr3_nt: TGTGCCAGCAGATTCGAATCAGGGGCTGGCCATGGCTACACCTTC
cdr3_aa: CASRFESGAGHGYTF

j_call: TRBJ2-7
clone_size: many
d_call: TRBD1
v_call: TRBV20-1
cdr3_nt: TGCAGTGCTAGAGTGGACAGGGTGGCCTACGAGCAGTACTTC
cdr3_aa: CSARVDRVAYEQYF

j_call: TRBJ1-1
clone_size: many
d_call: NA
v_call: TRBV2
cdr3_nt: TGTGCCAGCACCATTGCGGGGTCCGTGAACACTGAAGCTTTCTTT
cdr3_aa: CASTIAGSVNTEAFF

j_call: TRBJ1-1
clone_size: many
d_call: NA
v_call: TRBV5-1
cdr3_nt: TGCGCCAGCAGCTTACAACAGACGACTGAAGCTTTCTTT
cdr3_aa: CASSLQQTTEAFF

j_call: TRBJ2-7
clone_size: many
d_call: TRBD2
v_call: TRBV18
cdr3_nt: TGTGCCAGCTCACCGACCGGGACTAGCGTTTCCTACGAGCAGTACTTC
cdr3_aa: CASSPTGTSVSYEQYF

j_call: TRBJ2-7
clone_size: NA
d_call: NA
v_call: TRBV6-1
cdr3_nt: TGTGCCAGCAGTGAAGAAGATGGGAGTGTAAATGAGCAGTACTTC
cdr3_aa: CASSEEDGSVNEQYF

j_call: TRBJ2-2
clone_size: NA
d_call: TRBD2
v_call: TRBV15
cdr3_nt: TGTGCCACCAGCAGAGGGGCTAGCGGGATGAACACCGGGGAGCTGTTTTTT
cdr3_aa: CATSRGASGMNTGELFF

j_call: TRBJ2-3
clone_size: many
d_call: NA
v_call: TRBV7-2
cdr3_nt: TGTGCCAGCAGAGGGGGGGGGGGGACAGATACGCAGTATTTT
cdr3_aa: CASRGGGGTDTQYF

j_call: TRBJ2-1
clone_size: NA
d_call: TRBD2
v_call: TRBV27
cdr3_nt: TGTGCCAGCAGGCCGGGACTATCGGGGGGACTCAACAATGAGCAGTTCTTC
cdr3_aa: CASRPGLSGGLNNEQFF